Shown below are 26 T cell receptor beta chains from a single sample sequenced in a study of T cell responses to AZD1222 COVID-19 vaccine. Profiling relied on immunoSEQ multiplex PCR, and the TCRdb table lists in-frame clones only, not all of them. The sample has about 82,000 clones; approximately 85% are singletons. This material consisted of peripheral blood, taken 28 days after the second AZD1222 dose. These receptors were collected from an adult who received the AZD1222 COVID-19 vaccine.

V is TRBV5-5 and J is TRBJ2-7, with TRBD2 as a possible D gene (6 bases). Germline-derived CDR1 and CDR2 are SGHKS and YYEKEE (reference sequence). V was pared by 2 bases and J by 2 bases, with 11 bases between. The CDR3 runs to 14 residues. DNA of the CDR3: TGTGCCAGCAGCTTATCTAGCGAGACCTACGAGCAGTACTTC. Protein product: CASSLSSETYEQYF.

The chain links TRBV5-4 to TRBJ2-3, with D possibly called TRBD1 or TRBD2 (6 bases each). The CDR3 contains 14 residues. CDR1 and CDR2 (germline): SGHNT, YYREEE (reference sequence). V was shortened by 1 base and J by 7 bases, with 13 bases between the two germline ends. CDR3 amino acids: CASSLWGAGNTQYF. The CDR3 DNA follows: TGTGCCAGCAGCTTGTGGGGGGCCGGGAATACGCAGTATTTT. Full variable domain (outside the CDR3, taken from reference TRBV5-4 and TRBJ2-3): ETGVTQSPTHLIKTRGQQVTLRCSSQSGHNTVSWYQQALGQGPQFIFQYYREEENGRGNFPPRFSGLQFPNYSSELNVNALELDDSALYLCASSLWGAGNTQYFGPGTRLTVL.

The chain links TRBV5-1 to TRBJ2-3; possible D gene TRBD2, 6 bases. V lost 7 bases to trimming and J lost 0 bases, with 12 bases between them. In germline, CDR1 is SGHRS, CDR2 YFSETQ. The CDR3 length is 14 residues. The CDR3 reads CASRLDFSTDTQYF. The CDR3 DNA reads TGCGCCAGCCGACTAGACTTCAGCACAGATACGCAGTATTTT.

J is TRBJ1-5 and V is TRBV29-1, with D unresolved. The CDR3 runs to 12 residues. Trimming left V 4 bases short and J 3 bases short, with 7 bases between. From germline, CDR1 is SQVTM and CDR2 ANQGSEA. CDR3 in DNA: TGCAGCGTTGTAGGGCCCAATCAGCCCCAGCATTTT. Translated, it gives CSVVGPNQPQHF.

V usage is TRBV27 and J usage is TRBJ2-1; 9 bases agree with TRBD2. The germline CDR1 and CDR2 sequences are MNHEY and SMNVEV (reference sequence). Trimming at V came to 2 bases and at J to 6 bases, leaving 14 bases not matched to a gene. The CDR3 is 18 residues long. CDR3 amino acids: CASSLGGGRAPFSNEQFF. The CDR3 DNA is TGTGCCAGCAGTTTAGGTGGCGGGAGGGCCCCTTTTAGCAATGAGCAGTTCTTC.

V usage is TRBV4-2 and J usage is TRBJ2-5, with D possibly TRBD2 on 6 matching bases. Germline CDR1 is LGHNA and CDR2 is YNFKEQ. This CDR3 has 15 residues. Trimming stripped 0 bases from V and 5 bases from J, with 13 bases between. Written as DNA, the CDR3 is TGTGCCAGCAGCCAAGATCATCGGGGGTATGAGACCCAGTACTTC. Translation: CASSQDHRGYETQYF.

V usage is TRBV29-1 and J usage is TRBJ2-1, with TRBD2 matching over 8 bases. Germline V CDR1 and CDR2: SQVTM, ANQGSEA. The length of the CDR3 is 14 residues. With 3 bases clipped from V and 8 bases from J, the junction kept 9 bases outside the gene matches. The CDR3 reads CSVDRSGGSYEQFF. The CDR3 DNA sequence: TGCAGCGTTGACCGAAGCGGGGGTTCCTATGAGCAGTTCTTC.

The rearrangement joins TRBV3-1 (or the pseudogene TRBV3-2) to TRBJ1-4; TRBD1 matches 9 bases. The junction had 11 bases not matched to a gene; V was cut back by 1 base and J by 8 bases. Germline loops: CDR1 LGHDT, CDR2 YNNKEL (reference sequence). This CDR3 has 17 amino acids. CDR3 DNA: TGTGCCAGCAGCCAAGCGTCGGCGGGACAGGGCCGGGAAAAACTGTTTTTT. It translates to CASSQASAGQGREKLFF.

This rearrangement joins TRBV7-2 to TRBJ1-1, with 8 nucleotides matching TRBD1. Germline lookup yields CDR1 SGHTA and CDR2 FQGNSA. CDR3 length: 13 amino acids. With V trimmed by 5 bases and J by 7 bases, 6 bases remained unmatched. As DNA, the CDR3 is TGTGCCAGCAGCCCATTGGGGACAGGTGAAGCTTTCTTT. Translation gives CASSPLGTGEAFF.

The chain has TRBV7-2 and TRBJ2-1, with 10 bases that match TRBD2. Germline V gives CDR1 SGHTA, CDR2 FQGNSA. The V and J ends lost 3 bases and 4 bases, in that order; junction bases with no gene match: 3. The CDR3 extends over 15 amino acids. CDR3 sequence: CASSFTSGDYNEQFF. The CDR3 nucleotides read TGTGCCAGCAGCTTCACTAGCGGGGATTACAATGAGCAGTTCTTC.

The rearrangement uses TRBV7-8 and TRBJ1-6; D gene unclear. CDR3 length equals 14 residues. V was shortened by 1 base and J by 9 bases, with 10 bases between the two germline ends. Germline V gene lookup returns CDR1 SGHVS and CDR2 FQNEAQ. CDR3 sequence (DNA): TGTGCCAGCAGCTTAGACGCCGGCGGTTCACCCCTCCACTTT. This translates into CASSLDAGGSPLHF.

V usage is TRBV27 and J usage is TRBJ1-1; tentative D call: TRBD1 (5 bases). The CDR3 totals 13 residues. The germline V gene has CDR1 MNHEY and CDR2 SMNVEV (reference sequence). The ends were cut back, 3 bases at V and 3 bases at J, with 8 bases in the middle. CDR3 in amino acids: CASSFQGDTEAFF. The CDR3 region has the DNA TGTGCCAGCAGTTTTCAGGGAGACACTGAAGCTTTCTTT.

The CDR3 sequence: CASSLSQGAGAYNSPLHF. DNA for the CDR3: TGTGCCAGCAGCTTATCCCAAGGGGCAGGGGCCTATAATTCACCCCTCCACTTT. The V call is TRBV11-3, the J call TRBJ1-6; possible D gene TRBD1, 6 bases. Per germline, CDR1 SGHNT and CDR2 YENEEA. The CDR3 length is 18 residues. Trimming removed 2 bases from V and 2 bases from J, with 16 bases in between. Supplemented by reference TRBV11-3 and TRBJ1-6, the full variable domain reads EAGVVQSPRYKIIEKKQPVAFWCNPISGHNTLYWYLQNLGQGPELLIRYENEEAVDDSQLPKDRFSAERLKGVDSTLKIQPAELGDSAVYLCASSLSQGAGAYNSPLHFGNGTRLTVT.

This sequence joins TRBV7-9 and TRBJ2-1; possibly TRBD1 for D (6 bases). Looked up from germline, CDR1 is SEHNR and CDR2 is FQNEAQ (reference sequence). V gave up 6 bases and J gave up 7 bases, with 16 bases separating them. The CDR3 sequence is 14 residues long. The CDR3 coding sequence is TGTGCCAGCAGTTACCGGGACACATGGAATGAGCAGTTCTTC. It codes for CASSYRDTWNEQFF.

CDR3 in DNA: TGTGCCAGTAGTCAACGGACGCCGCGGGTTGGGGCCAACGTCCTGACTTTC. This codes for CASSQRTPRVGANVLTF. The chain recombines TRBV19 with TRBJ2-6; weak D call: TRBD2 (5 bases). Germline assignment: CDR1 LNHDA and CDR2 SQIVND (reference sequence). The germline V and J ends were trimmed by 5 bases and 3 bases, with 17 bases remaining between them. The CDR3 length is 17 residues.

This clone has only a few counts. This chain joins TRBV29-1 and TRBJ1-2; 9 nucleotides agree with TRBD1. After removal of 6 bases from V and 6 bases from J, the junction contained 2 bases not matched to a gene. Germline V gives CDR1 SQVTM, CDR2 ANQGSEA. The CDR3 runs 11 residues. For the CDR3, the DNA is TGCAGCGTACGACAGGGGGATGGCTACACCTTC. It specifies CSVRQGDGYTF.

This clone was found once. The J gene is TRBJ2-5, the V gene TRBV7-2; TRBD2 aligns across 9 bases. V trimming: 5 bases; J trimming: 5 bases; junction bases outside the gene matches: 6. This CDR3 is built from 14 residues. From germline, CDR1 is SGHTA and CDR2 FQGNSA. The CDR3 sequence: CASSLSGGRETQYF. CDR3 nucleotide sequence: TGTGCCAGCAGCCTTAGCGGGGGCCGCGAGACCCAGTACTTC.

The chain has TRBV7-2 and TRBJ2-7; the match to TRBD1 covers 9 bases. Germline V gives CDR1 SGHTA, CDR2 FQGNSA. The CDR3 runs 16 residues. Trimming removed 0 bases from V and 1 base from J; junction bases left unmatched: 4. CDR3 sequence reads: CASSLAAGTGSYEQYV. The CDR3 bases are TGTGCCAGCAGCTTAGCGGCAGGGACAGGGTCCTACGAGCAGTACGTC.

V is TRBV28 and J is TRBJ2-1; weak D call: TRBD2 (6 bases). V lost 10 bases and J lost 3, with 13 bases in between. CDR1 and CDR2 (germline): MDHEN, SYDVKM. The CDR3 has 13 amino acids. The CDR3 sequence: CAMGGSIYNEQFF. The CDR3 nucleotides are TGTGCCATGGGAGGATCCATCTACAATGAGCAGTTCTTC.

The rearrangement links TRBV30 to TRBJ1-6; D call uncertain. Germline values: CDR1 GTSNPN, CDR2 SVGIG (reference sequence). V was clipped by 0 bases and J by 7 bases, with 13 bases between them. The CDR3 runs to 15 residues. In nucleotides, the CDR3 is TGTGCCTGGAGTGTACGAGGCAGCCGAAATTCACCCCTCCACTTT. Its protein is CAWSVRGSRNSPLHF.

The chain is built from TRBV24-1 and TRBJ2-2; D possibly corresponds to TRBD1 (5 bases). CDR3 length equals 13 residues. Per the germline V gene, CDR1 is KGHDR and CDR2 is SFDVKD. V lost 8 bases and J lost 1, with 7 bases in between. CDR3 DNA: TGTGCCACCATGGGGCAGAACACCGGGGAGCTGTTTTTT. Encoded protein: CATMGQNTGELFF.

This chain connects TRBV19 to TRBJ2-7; 7 nucleotides align to TRBD1. In germline, CDR1 is LNHDA, CDR2 SQIVND (reference sequence). The CDR3 loop spans 12 amino acids. The V segment lost 9 bases and the J segment 6 bases; nucleotides outside the gene matches: 8. CDR3 DNA: TGTGCCAGCACCGGGACAGTCGGCGAGCAGTACTTC. It is translated as CASTGTVGEQYF.

The CDR3 protein is CASSDTGGDRETQYF. For the CDR3, the DNA is TGTGCCAGCAGCGACACAGGGGGGGATCGGGAGACCCAGTACTTC. The chain links TRBV9 to TRBJ2-5; possible D gene TRBD1, 8 bases. Germline loops: CDR1 SGDLS, CDR2 YYNGEE. The CDR3 covers 15 residues. Between the trimmed V and J ends, which lost 3 bases and 5 bases, there was a span of 17 bases.

The chain links TRBV7-2 to TRBJ1-3; 11 bases agree with TRBD1. Germline loops: CDR1 SGHTA, CDR2 FQGNSA. J lost 3 bases, V lost 0 bases, and 4 bases had no gene match. The CDR3 sequence is 17 residues long. CDR3 protein: CASSLARDRGYGNTIYF. DNA of the CDR3: TGTGCCAGCAGCTTAGCGCGGGACAGGGGGTATGGAAACACCATATATTTT. The full variable domain, with the rest looked up from reference TRBV7-2 and TRBJ1-3, is GAGVSQSPSNKVTEKGKDVELRCDPISGHTALYWYRQSLGQGLEFLIYFQGNSAPDKSGLPSDRFSAERTGGSVSTLTIQRTQQEDSAVYLCASSLARDRGYGNTIYFGEGSWLTVV.

The chain couples TRBV28 to TRBJ1-2; unclear D gene. Germline V gives CDR1 MDHEN, CDR2 SYDVKM. The ends were cut back, 5 bases at V and 1 base at J, with 8 bases in the middle. The CDR3 sequence is 13 residues long. The CDR3 bases are TGTGCCAGCAGTCGTATACATAACTATGGCTACACCTTC. Translation: CASSRIHNYGYTF.

The rearrangement links TRBV6-2 or TRBV6-3 to TRBJ1-5; D is ambiguous. In germline, CDR1 is MNHEY, CDR2 SVGEGT. The CDR3 totals 12 residues. V was cut by 6 bases and J by 7 bases, with 10 bases left in between. Here the CDR3 DNA reads TGTGCCAGCAGCGACGATTACCAGCCCCAGCATTTT. Translating gives CASSDDYQPQHF.